The T cell receptor beta chain under discussion was sequenced for a study of CD8+ T cells in alopecia areata. Alopecia areata patients provided lesional scalp punch biopsies and peripheral blood, both collected for the study. The germline V gene has CDR1 SNHLY and CDR2 FYNNEI. CDR3 length: 15 residues. Trimming removed 8 bases from V and 6 bases from J, with 23 bases in between. TCR sequencing used cDNA made by reverse transcription of extracted RNA. Sequencing was performed with immunoSEQ multiplex PCR; in TCRdb, only in-frame clones are kept and a portion is missing. The sample lists about 190,000 clones, about 63% occurring once. Points from the study as a whole: Mice gave a clearer picture of TCR sharing than patients did, possibly for HLA-related reasons.

This clone occurred a few times. What it binds is not known. This receptor was taken from a human donor with alopecia areata. Sequenced material: CD4+ T cells sorted from blood, taken at week 0. The chain employs TRBV2 and TRBJ2-7; D gene uncertain. The CDR3 nucleotides read TGTGCCAGCCAGGTGGGGTCCTTAGGTTCTGGCGAGCAGTACTTC. Protein product: CASQVGSLGSGEQYF.